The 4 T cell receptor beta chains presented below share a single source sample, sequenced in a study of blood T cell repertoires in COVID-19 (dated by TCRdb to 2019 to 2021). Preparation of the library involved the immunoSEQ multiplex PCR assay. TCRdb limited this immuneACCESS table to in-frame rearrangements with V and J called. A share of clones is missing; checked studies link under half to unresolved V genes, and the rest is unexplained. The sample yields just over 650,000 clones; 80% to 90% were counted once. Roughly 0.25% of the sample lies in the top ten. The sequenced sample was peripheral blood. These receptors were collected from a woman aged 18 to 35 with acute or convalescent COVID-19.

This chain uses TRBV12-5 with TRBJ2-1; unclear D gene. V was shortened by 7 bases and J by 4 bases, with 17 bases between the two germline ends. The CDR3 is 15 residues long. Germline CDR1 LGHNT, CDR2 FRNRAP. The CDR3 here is CASATPFGVYNEQFF. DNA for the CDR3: TGTGCTAGTGCCACCCCCTTCGGTGTGTACAATGAGCAGTTCTTC.

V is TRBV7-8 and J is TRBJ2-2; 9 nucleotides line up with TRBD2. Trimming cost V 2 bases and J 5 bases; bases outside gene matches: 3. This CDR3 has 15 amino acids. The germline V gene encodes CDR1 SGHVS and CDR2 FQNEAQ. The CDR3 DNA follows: TGTGCCAGCAGCTTACGTAGCGGGGGAACCGGGGAGCTGTTTTTT. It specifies CASSLRSGGTGELFF.

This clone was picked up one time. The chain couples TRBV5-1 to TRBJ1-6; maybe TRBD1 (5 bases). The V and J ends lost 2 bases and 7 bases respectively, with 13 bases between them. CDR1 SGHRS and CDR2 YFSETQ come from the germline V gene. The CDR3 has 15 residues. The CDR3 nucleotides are TGCGCCAGCAGCTTAACGGACATAGGGAATTCACCCCTCCACTTT. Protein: CASSLTDIGNSPLHF.

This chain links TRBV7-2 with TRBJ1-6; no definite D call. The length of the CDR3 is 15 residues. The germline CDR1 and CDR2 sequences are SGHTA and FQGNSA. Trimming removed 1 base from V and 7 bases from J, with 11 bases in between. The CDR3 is CASSLVADSNSPLHF. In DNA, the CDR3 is TGTGCCAGCAGCTTAGTCGCGGACTCCAATTCACCCCTCCACTTT.